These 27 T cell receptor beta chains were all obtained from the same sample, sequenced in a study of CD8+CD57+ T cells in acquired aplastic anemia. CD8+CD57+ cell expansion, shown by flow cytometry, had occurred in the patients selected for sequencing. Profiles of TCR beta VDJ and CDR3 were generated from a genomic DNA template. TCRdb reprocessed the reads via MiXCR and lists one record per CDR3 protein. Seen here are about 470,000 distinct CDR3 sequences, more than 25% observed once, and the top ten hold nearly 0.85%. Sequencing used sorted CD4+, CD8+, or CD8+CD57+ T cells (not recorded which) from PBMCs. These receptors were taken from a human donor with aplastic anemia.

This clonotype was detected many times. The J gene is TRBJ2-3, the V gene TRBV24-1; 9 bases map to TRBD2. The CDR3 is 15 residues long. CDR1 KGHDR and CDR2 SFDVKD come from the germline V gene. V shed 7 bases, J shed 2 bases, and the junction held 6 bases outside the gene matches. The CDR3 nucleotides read TGTGCCACCAGGGCTAGCGGGGAGTACACAGATACGCAGTATTTT. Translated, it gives CATRASGEYTDTQYF.

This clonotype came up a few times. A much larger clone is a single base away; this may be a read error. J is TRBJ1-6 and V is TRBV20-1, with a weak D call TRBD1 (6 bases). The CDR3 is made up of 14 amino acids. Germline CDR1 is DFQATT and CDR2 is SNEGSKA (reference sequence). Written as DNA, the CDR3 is TGCAGTGCTAGGCCTGGGGGCGGTAATCCACCCCTCCACTTT. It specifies CSARPGGGNPPLHF.

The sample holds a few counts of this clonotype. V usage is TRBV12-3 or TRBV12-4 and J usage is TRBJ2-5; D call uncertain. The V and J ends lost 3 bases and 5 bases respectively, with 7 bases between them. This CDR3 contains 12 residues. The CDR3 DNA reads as TGTGCCAGCAGTTTCTCCGGGGAGACCCAGTACTTC. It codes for CASSFSGETQYF.

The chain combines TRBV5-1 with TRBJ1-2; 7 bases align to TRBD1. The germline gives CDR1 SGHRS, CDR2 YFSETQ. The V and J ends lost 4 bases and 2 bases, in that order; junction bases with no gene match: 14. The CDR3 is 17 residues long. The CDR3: CASSQLTRTGENYGYTF. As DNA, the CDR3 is TGCGCCAGCAGCCAACTGACCCGGACAGGCGAAAACTATGGCTACACCTTC. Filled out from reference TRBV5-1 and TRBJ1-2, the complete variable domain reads KAGVTQTPRYLIKTRGQQVTLSCSPISGHRSVSWYQQTPGQGLQFLFEYFSETQRNKGNFPGRFSGRQFSNSRSEMNVSTLELGDSALYLCASSQLTRTGENYGYTFGSGTRLTVV.

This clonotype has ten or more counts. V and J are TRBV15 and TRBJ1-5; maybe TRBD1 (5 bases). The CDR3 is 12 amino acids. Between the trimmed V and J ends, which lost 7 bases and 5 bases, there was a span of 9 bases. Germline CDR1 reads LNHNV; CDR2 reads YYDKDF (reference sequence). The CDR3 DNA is TGTGCCACCACCCAAGGGGATCAGCCCCAGCATTTT. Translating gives CATTQGDQPQHF.

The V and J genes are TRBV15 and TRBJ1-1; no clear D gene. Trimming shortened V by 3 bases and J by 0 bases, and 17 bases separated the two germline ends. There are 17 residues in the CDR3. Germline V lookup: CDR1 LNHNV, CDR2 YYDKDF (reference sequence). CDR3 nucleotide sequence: TGTGCCACCAGCAGCCAAACAACAGTCACTATGAACACTGAAGCTTTCTTT. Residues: CATSSQTTVTMNTEAFF. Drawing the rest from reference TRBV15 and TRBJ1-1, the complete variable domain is DAMVIQNPRYQVTQFGKPVTLSCSQTLNHNVMYWYQQKSSQAPKLLFHYYDKDFNNEADTPDNFQSRRPNTSFCFLDIRSPGLGDTAMYLCATSSQTTVTMNTEAFFGQGTRLTVV.

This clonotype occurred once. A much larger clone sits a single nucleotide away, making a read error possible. DNA of the CDR3: TGTGCCAGCATCCACACGGGAGACAATAAGCAGTTCTTC. Its translation: CASIHTGDNKQFF. The chain combines TRBV2 with TRBJ2-1; D is perhaps TRBD2 (6 bases). The germline V gene encodes CDR1 SNHLY and CDR2 FYNNEI. The length of the CDR3 is 13 residues.

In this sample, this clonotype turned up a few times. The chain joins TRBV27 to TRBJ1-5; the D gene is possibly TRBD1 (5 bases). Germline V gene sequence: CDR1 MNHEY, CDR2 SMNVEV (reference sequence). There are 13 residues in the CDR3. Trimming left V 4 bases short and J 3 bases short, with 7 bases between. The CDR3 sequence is CASSYRFNQPQHF. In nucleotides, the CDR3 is TGTGCCAGCAGTTACAGGTTCAATCAGCCCCAGCATTTT.

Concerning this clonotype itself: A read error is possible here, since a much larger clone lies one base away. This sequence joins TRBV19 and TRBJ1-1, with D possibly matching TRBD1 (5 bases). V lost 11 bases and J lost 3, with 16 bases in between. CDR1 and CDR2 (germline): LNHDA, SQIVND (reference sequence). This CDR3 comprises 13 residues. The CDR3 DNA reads TGTGCCTCCGGGGGGTCGTGGGACACTGAAGCTTTCTTT. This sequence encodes CASGGSWDTEAFF.

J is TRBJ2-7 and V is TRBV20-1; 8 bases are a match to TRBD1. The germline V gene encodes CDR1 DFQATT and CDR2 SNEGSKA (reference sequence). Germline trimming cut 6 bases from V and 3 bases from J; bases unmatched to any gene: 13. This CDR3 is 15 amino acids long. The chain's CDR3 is CSAQDLRQGSYEQYF. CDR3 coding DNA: TGCAGTGCGCAAGATCTCCGACAGGGGAGCTACGAGCAGTACTTC.

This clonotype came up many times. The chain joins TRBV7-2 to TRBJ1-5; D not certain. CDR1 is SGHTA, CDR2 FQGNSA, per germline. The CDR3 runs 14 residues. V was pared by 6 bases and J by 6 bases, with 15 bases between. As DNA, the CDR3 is TGTGCCAGCAGGAAAAATGAGGGTTTTCAGCCCCAGCATTTT. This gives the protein CASRKNEGFQPQHF.

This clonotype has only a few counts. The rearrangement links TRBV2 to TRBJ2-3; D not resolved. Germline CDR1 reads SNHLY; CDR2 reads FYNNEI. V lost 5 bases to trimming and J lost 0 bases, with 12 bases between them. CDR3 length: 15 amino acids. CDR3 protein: CASSRDSISTDTQYF. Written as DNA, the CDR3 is TGTGCCAGCAGTCGCGACTCGATAAGCACAGATACGCAGTATTTT.

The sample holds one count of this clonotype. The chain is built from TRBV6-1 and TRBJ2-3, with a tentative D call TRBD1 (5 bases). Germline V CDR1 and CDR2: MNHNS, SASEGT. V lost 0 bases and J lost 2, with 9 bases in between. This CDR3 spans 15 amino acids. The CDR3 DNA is TGTGCCAGCAGTGAAGCAGGGGATTACACAGATACGCAGTATTTT. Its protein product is CASSEAGDYTDTQYF.

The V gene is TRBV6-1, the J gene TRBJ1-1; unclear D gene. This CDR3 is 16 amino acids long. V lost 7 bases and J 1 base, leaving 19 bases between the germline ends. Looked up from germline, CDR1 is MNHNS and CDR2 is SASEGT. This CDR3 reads CASTTNDIIGNTEAFF. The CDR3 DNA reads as TGTGCCAGCACCACGAACGACATAATCGGGAACACTGAAGCTTTCTTT.

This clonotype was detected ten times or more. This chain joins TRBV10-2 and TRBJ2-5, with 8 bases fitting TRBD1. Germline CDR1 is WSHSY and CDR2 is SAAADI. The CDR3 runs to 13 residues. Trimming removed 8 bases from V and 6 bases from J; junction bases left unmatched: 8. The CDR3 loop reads CASQGTGEKTQYF. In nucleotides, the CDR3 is TGCGCCAGCCAAGGGACAGGCGAGAAGACCCAGTACTTC.

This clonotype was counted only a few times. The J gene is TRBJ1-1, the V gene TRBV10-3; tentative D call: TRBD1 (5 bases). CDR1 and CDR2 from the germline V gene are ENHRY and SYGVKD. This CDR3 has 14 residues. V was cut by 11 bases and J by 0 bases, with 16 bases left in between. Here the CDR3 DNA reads TGTGCCGCCCCAGCACAGGAAATGAACACTGAAGCTTTCTTT. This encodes CAAPAQEMNTEAFF.

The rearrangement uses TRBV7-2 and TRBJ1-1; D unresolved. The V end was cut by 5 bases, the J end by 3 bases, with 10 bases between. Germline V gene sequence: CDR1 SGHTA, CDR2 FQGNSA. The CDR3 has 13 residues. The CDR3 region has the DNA TGTGCCAGCAGCCCAACAGTAGACACTGAAGCTTTCTTT. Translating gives CASSPTVDTEAFF.

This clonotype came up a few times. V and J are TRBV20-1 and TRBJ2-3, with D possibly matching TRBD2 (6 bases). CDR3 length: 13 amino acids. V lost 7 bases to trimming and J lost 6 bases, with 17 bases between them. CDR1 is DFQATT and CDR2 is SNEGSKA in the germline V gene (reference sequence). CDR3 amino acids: CSVLWDSVDTQYF. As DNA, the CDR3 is TGCAGTGTCCTCTGGGACTCCGTCGATACGCAGTATTTT.

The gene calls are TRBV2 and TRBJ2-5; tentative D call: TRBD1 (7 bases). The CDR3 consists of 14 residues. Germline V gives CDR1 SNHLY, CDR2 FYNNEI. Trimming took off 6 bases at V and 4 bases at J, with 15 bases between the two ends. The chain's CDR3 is CASRAGGRIETQYF. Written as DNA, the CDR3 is TGTGCCAGCAGAGCAGGGGGGCGGATAGAGACCCAGTACTTC. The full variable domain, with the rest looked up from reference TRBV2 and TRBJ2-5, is EPEVTQTPSHQVTQMGQEVILRCVPISNHLYFYWYRQILGQKVEFLVSFYNNEISEKSEIFDDQFSVERPDGSNFTLKIRSTKLEDSAMYFCASRAGGRIETQYFGPGTRLLVL.

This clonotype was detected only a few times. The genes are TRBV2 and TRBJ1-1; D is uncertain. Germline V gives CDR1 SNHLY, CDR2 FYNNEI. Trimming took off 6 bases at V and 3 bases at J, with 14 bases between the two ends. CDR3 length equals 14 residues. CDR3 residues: CASSPRTTYTEAFF. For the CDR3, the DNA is TGTGCCAGCAGCCCCAGGACCACGTACACTGAAGCTTTCTTT.

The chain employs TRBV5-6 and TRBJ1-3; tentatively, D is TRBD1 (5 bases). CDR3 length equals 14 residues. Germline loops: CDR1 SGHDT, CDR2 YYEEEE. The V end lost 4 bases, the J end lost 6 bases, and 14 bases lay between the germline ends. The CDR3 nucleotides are TGTGCCAGCAGCGAGGGGCCGATTGAAAACACCATATATTTT. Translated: CASSEGPIENTIYF.

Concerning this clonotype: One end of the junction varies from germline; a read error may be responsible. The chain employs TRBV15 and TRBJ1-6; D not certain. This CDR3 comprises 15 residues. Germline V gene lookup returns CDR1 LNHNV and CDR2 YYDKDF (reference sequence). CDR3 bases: TGTGCCGCCAAAGCGCACGTCGAGCCGAGTTCACCCCCCCACTTT. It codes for CAAKAHVEPSSPPHF.

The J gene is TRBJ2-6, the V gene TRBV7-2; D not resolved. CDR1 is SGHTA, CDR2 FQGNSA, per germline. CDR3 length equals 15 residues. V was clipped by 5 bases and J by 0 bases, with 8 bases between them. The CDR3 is CASSPRHSGANVLTF. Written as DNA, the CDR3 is TGTGCCAGCAGCCCACGTCACTCTGGGGCCAACGTCCTGACTTTC.

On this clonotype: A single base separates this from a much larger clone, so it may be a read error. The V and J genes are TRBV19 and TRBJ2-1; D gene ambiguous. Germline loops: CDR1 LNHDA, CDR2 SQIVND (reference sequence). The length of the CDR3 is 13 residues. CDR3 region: CASSMGNNNERFF. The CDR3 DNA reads TGTGCCAGTAGTATGGGGAATAACAATGAGCGGTTCTTC.

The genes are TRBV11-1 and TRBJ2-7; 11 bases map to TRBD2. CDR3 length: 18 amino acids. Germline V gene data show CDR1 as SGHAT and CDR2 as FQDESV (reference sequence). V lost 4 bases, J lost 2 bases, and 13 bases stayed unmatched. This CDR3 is CASSSNQRLAGRTYEQYF. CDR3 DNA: TGTGCCAGCAGCTCGAACCAGAGACTAGCGGGGCGTACCTACGAGCAGTACTTC.

The CDR3 protein is CASSSSAPSSYNEQFF. In nucleotides, the CDR3 is TGTGCCAGCAGTTCTAGCGCCCCGAGCTCCTACAATGAGCAGTTCTTC. The rearrangement uses TRBV11-1 and TRBJ2-1; D may be TRBD2 (6 bases). The CDR3 has 16 amino acids. Germline CDR1 and CDR2: SGHAT and FQDESV (reference sequence). Trimming cost V 6 bases and J 0 bases, with 15 bases left between them.

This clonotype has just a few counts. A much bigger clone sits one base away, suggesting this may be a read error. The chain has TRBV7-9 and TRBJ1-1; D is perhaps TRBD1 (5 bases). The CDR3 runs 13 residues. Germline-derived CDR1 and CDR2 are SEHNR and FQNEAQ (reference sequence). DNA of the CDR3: TGTGCCGGCAGCGCGACAGCCAACACTGAAGCTTTCTTT. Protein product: CAGSATANTEAFF.